This TCR beta chain was sequenced in a study of blood T cell repertoires in COVID-19. Those enrolled, adults aged roughly 18 to 100 years, came from 24 US areas. Clinical history reported by participants formed the basis on which cohorts were assigned. Two negative PCRs, clearance, or symptom resolution characterized the recovered Cohort 3 donors. This CDR3 has 14 amino acids. Looked up from germline, CDR1 is SGHTA and CDR2 is FQGNSA. Trimming removed 5 bases from V and 0 bases from J, with 9 bases in between. In the study's own analysis: Using reference gene primer amplification, nucleated cell counts were estimated. Clones were sequenced by immunoSEQ multiplex PCR, and TCRdb holds only the in-frame ones, with some missing. V, J and clone size are taken as reported in that table, and D and trimming were inferred from the DNA itself. The data show about 190,000 clones, roughly 83% seen once.

This sequence joins TRBV7-2 and TRBJ2-3; no clear D. The receptor was derived from a woman aged 30 to 39 who had recovered from COVID-19. The sample comprised PBMCs or T cells enriched from blood (not recorded which). The CDR3 is CASSPQHSTDTQYF. The CDR3 coding sequence is TGTGCCAGCAGCCCCCAACACAGCACAGATACGCAGTATTTT.